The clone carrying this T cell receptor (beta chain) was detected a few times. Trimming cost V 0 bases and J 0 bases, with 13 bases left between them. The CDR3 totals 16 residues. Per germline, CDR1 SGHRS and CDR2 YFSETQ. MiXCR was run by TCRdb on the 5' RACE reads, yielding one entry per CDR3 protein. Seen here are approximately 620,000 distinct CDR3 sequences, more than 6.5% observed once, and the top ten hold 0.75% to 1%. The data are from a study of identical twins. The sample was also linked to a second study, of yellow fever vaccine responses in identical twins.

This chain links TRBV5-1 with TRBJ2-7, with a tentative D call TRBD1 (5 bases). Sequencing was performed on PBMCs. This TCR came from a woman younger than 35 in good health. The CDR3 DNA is TGCGCCAGCAGCTTGGCCCTAGGACAAGGCTCCTACGAGCAGTACTTC. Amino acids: CASSLALGQGSYEQYF. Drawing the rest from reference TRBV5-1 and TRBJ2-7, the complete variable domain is KAGVTQTPRYLIKTRGQQVTLSCSPISGHRSVSWYQQTPGQGLQFLFEYFSETQRNKGNFPGRFSGRQFSNSRSEMNVSTLELGDSALYLCASSLALGQGSYEQYFGPGTRLTVT.